This TCR beta chain was captured in a study of T cell responses to AZD1222 COVID-19 vaccine (dated by TCRdb to about 2021). As for the study more broadly: AZD1222 recipients with second doses at about 4 weeks or about 12 weeks were pooled, because spike-specific TCR depth and breadth did not differ between schedules. TCR sequencing was performed for over 230 trial participants, of whom roughly 200 were given two doses of AZD1222 and some 26 were given two doses of MenACWY control vaccine. Trial participants were enrolled by age into 18-55, 56-69 and 70-plus year subgroups, with approximately 150, 28 and 58 TCR-sequenced participants respectively. The paper as a whole reports these results and caveats: In the small 56-69-year group, the increase in depth fell short of significance, most likely because of low power. Vaccine-associated CD4 TCRs spanned the whole spike protein, with dominant responses in regions 160-218 and 743-854. Because no samples from the day 14 peak response were available, repertoires could be characterized only after the peak T cell response. Epitopes outside the regions mutated in the B.1.351 and B.1.1.7 variants were reportedly recognized by nearly half of the unique spike-specific TCRs. Most participants were white British and females outnumbered males, and the authors suggested that clonal diversity may have been underestimated. Only five to seven AZD1222 recipients were SARS-CoV-2 seropositive at baseline, limiting conclusions about previously exposed vaccinees. Spike-specific TCR breadth and depth rose significantly after two AZD1222 doses compared with day 0 and with MenACWY recipients.

This specimen's time point label, per the study, means: baseline before first vaccination. Samples from vaccinated people were obtained from the UK trials COV001 and COV002, which included a single-blind randomized controlled phase 2/3 trial of AZD1222 (ChAdOx1 nCoV-19) in healthy adults. For TCRbeta chain sequencing, PBMC samples from trial participants were taken at day 0 and at day 28 after the second dose. From cysteine to phenylalanine, the CDR3 is 13 amino acids long. The sequence is cut down to CDR3 DNA, 39 bases in frame from base 1. The germline V gene supplies CDR1 ENHRY and CDR2 SYGVKD. Trimming at the junction amounts to 6 bases on V and 5 bases on J, and the germline ends lie 13 bases apart. This clone has only one observation. Its antigen remains unidentified. Base qualities are missing; no much larger clone stands one base away. The CDR3 regions of human TCRbeta chains were analyzed by immunosequencing. Regarding the original processing steps: TCRs in the repertoires were matched against a reference library of SARS-CoV-2-specific TCRs that had been generated with the MIRA antigen-specificity platform. Breadth was defined as the fraction of unique TCRs that were SARS-CoV-2-associated, and depth was defined as the fraction of total T cells that were SARS-CoV-2-associated. Using the MIRA data, each spike-specific TCR was mapped to the spike region that the TCR reacts to and placed in a CD4 or CD8 class. Log10-transformed breadth and depth values were compared by one-way ANOVA with Sidak's multiple comparisons tests. TCRdb's version of the immuneACCESS table is confined to in-frame rearrangements and falls short of the full clone set. An unresolved V gene accounts for under half of the shortfall where checked; the remainder is of unknown origin. The V and J calls and clone size were taken over from that table, and D and trimming were inferred from the DNA. This sample is represented by some 100,000 clones; 85% to 90% of them were singletons. Around 17% of the sample belongs to the ten largest clones.

Specimen: peripheral blood, collected on day 0 of AZD1222 vaccination. The V and J segments used are TRBV10-3 and TRBJ1-1; confidence is insufficient to name the D gene. This clonotype originated in an adult in good health. The nucleotide sequence reads as follows: TGTGCCATCAGACCGCCGGGTGGAACTGAAGCTTTCTTT. It encodes CAIRPPGGTEAFF.